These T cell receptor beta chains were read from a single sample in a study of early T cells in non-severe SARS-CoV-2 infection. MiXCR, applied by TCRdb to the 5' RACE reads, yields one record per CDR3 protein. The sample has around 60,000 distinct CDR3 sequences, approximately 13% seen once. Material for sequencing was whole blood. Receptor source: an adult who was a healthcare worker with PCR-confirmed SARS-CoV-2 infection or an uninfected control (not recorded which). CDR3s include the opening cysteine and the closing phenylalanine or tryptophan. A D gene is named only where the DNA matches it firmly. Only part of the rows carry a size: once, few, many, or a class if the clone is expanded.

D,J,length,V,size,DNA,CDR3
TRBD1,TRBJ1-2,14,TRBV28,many,TGTGCCAGCACCATGACAGGGGGCGCCTATGGCTACACCTTC,CASTMTGGAYGYTF
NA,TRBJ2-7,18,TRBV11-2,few,TGTGCCAGCAGCTTCGTAGCTTCCAGGGTAGGGAACGGCTACGAGCAGTACTTC,CASSFVASRVGNGYEQYF
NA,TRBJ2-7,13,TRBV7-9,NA,TGTGCCAGCAGCACTGTAGGGGTCTACGAGCAGTACTTC,CASSTVGVYEQYF
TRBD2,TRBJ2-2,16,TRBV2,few,TGTGCCAGCAGTGTGAACGGGGGGTTGAACACCGGGGAGCTGTTTTTT,CASSVNGGLNTGELFF
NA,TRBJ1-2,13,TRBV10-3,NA,TGTGCCATCGCGACCGGGACGGTGTATGGCTACACCTTC,CAIATGTVYGYTF
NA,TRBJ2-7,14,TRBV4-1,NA,TGCGCCAGCAGCCATGCGGGCCCTTCCTACGAGCAGTACTTC,CASSHAGPSYEQYF
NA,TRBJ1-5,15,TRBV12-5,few,TGTGCTAGTGGCCTCGGGGAGAGAAGCAATCAGCCCCAGCATTTT,CASGLGERSNQPQHF
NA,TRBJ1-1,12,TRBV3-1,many,TGTGCCAGCAGCCAAGACTCTAGACAGTTCAATTTT,CASSQDSRQFNF
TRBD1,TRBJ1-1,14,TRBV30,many,TGTGCCTGGAGTTCAGAAGCGGGACAGGAAAAAGGTTTCTTT,CAWSSEAGQEKGFF
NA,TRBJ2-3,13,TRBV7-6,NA,TGTGCCAGCACCGACTCGGGGGTAGATACGCAGTATTTT,CASTDSGVDTQYF
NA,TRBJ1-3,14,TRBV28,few,TGTGCCAGCAGTTTTGAGAGGTTGGGAAACACCATATATTTT,CASSFERLGNTIYF